Each of the 30 T cell receptor beta chains below was sequenced from the same sample in a study of shared clonotypes between healthy human individuals. Produced via immunoSEQ multiplex PCR; TCRdb's table is partial and in-frame only. The table records 300,000 or so clones, approximately 74% of them present only once. Material: memory CD4+ T cells sorted from blood. Subset in this sample: CD45RA-negative fraction. The source of these receptors is a young man in good health.

This clone came up a few times. The chain uses TRBV29-1 and TRBJ2-1; 7 bases agree with TRBD1. This CDR3 has 14 amino acids. Germline assignment: CDR1 SQVTM and CDR2 ANQGSEA. With 7 bases clipped from V and 3 bases from J, the junction kept 9 bases outside the gene matches. CDR3 sequence: CSGSTGRNYNEQFF. In DNA form, the CDR3 reads TGCAGCGGCTCGACAGGGCGAAACTACAATGAGCAGTTCTTC.

A few counts support this clone. The chain joins TRBV19 to TRBJ1-2; no reliable D call. The CDR3 consists of 13 residues. The V gene lost 7 bases and the J gene lost 0 bases, with 9 bases spanning the gap. Germline V gene lookup returns CDR1 LNHDA and CDR2 SQIVND (reference sequence). The CDR3 reads CASNHPANYGYTF. Here the CDR3 DNA reads TGTGCCAGTAATCATCCGGCTAACTATGGCTACACCTTC.

As for this clone: Other DNA sequences from this sample encode an identical CDR3 as well. The V call is TRBV28, the J call TRBJ2-1; D uncertain. Per the germline V gene, CDR1 is MDHEN and CDR2 is SYDVKM. V lost 1 base, J lost 4 bases, and 2 bases lay in between. The CDR3 has 12 residues. CDR3 in amino acids: CASSLSYNEQFF. The CDR3 nucleotides are TGTGCCAGCAGTTTATCTTACAATGAGCAGTTCTTC.

The rearrangement joins TRBV18 to TRBJ2-7, with D hard to call. The germline V gene has CDR1 KGHSH and CDR2 LQKENI. With 3 bases removed from V and 0 bases from J, the gap between germline ends came to 9 bases. The length of the CDR3 is 14 residues. CDR3 amino acids: CASSPLGISYEQYF. DNA of the CDR3: TGTGCCAGCTCACCTTTAGGGATCTCCTACGAGCAGTACTTC.

The chain carries TRBV19 and TRBJ2-6; D gene ambiguous. CDR1 LNHDA and CDR2 SQIVND come from the germline V gene (reference sequence). V was shortened by 2 bases and J by 0 bases, with 5 bases between the two germline ends. The CDR3 has 15 residues. The CDR3 DNA sequence: TGTGCCAGTAGTATAAACTTCTCTGGGGCCAACGTCCTGACTTTC. Its translation: CASSINFSGANVLTF.

This clone was detected only once. The chain joins TRBV5-1 to TRBJ2-3; the D gene is possibly TRBD2 (5 bases). Trimming took 4 bases from V and 5 from J, leaving 14 bases between them. The germline gives CDR1 SGHRS, CDR2 YFSETQ. The CDR3 covers 14 residues. CDR3 loop: CASSPSRREDTQYF. Written as DNA, the CDR3 is TGCGCCAGCAGCCCTAGCAGACGTGAAGATACGCAGTATTTT.

This rearrangement joins TRBV4-3 to TRBJ2-7; 7 bases align to TRBD2. There are 16 residues in the CDR3. V was clipped by 0 bases and J by 2 bases; unmatched bases: 7. The germline V gene encodes CDR1 LGHNA and CDR2 YSLEER. The CDR3 DNA reads TGCGCCAGCAGCCAAGATGGGGGGGGGACCCCCTACGAGCAGTACTTC. Translated, it gives CASSQDGGGTPYEQYF.

This clone has just one count. V is TRBV2 and J is TRBJ1-2, with TRBD1 as a possible D gene (6 bases). The V end was cut by 2 bases, the J end by 8 bases, with 18 bases between. CDR1 is SNHLY and CDR2 is FYNNEI in the germline V gene. The CDR3 runs 15 residues. In nucleotides, the CDR3 is TGTGCCAGCAGTGAAAAGTCGGGACAATGGGGCGGCTACACCTTC. This sequence encodes CASSEKSGQWGGYTF.

The chain has TRBV5-4 and TRBJ2-1; weak D call: TRBD1 (6 bases). Trimming shortened V by 0 bases and J by 6 bases, and 19 bases separated the two germline ends. The CDR3 spans 17 residues. Germline values: CDR1 SGHNT, CDR2 YYREEE (reference sequence). Written as DNA, the CDR3 is TGTGCCAGCAGCTTGGGGATAAACAGGGATCGGGCCAATGAGCAGTTCTTC. It translates to CASSLGINRDRANEQFF.

The gene calls are TRBV10-2 and TRBJ1-2; D gene ambiguous. This CDR3 has 16 amino acids. Trimming took off 5 bases at V and 4 bases at J, with 20 bases between the two ends. Germline V gene sequence: CDR1 WSHSY, CDR2 SAAADI. The CDR3 sequence is CASSSGLSRKTYGYTF. For the CDR3, the DNA is TGCGCCAGCAGTAGCGGTCTTTCTAGAAAGACCTATGGCTACACCTTC.

The gene calls are TRBV9 and TRBJ2-7; the match to TRBD2 covers 12 bases. The germline V gene has CDR1 SGDLS and CDR2 YYNGEE. V gave up 0 bases and J gave up 6 bases; unmatched junction bases: 7. CDR3 length equals 16 residues. The CDR3 nucleotides are TGTGCCAGCAGCGTAGGGAGGACTAGCGGGATATTCGAGCAGTACTTC. This codes for CASSVGRTSGIFEQYF.

The chain employs TRBV19 and TRBJ1-1; D perhaps matches TRBD1 (6 bases). Between the trimmed V and J ends, which lost 5 bases and 4 bases, there was a span of 11 bases. Per germline, CDR1 LNHDA and CDR2 SQIVND (reference sequence). This CDR3 has 13 amino acids. The CDR3 protein is CASSQDSSTEAFF. CDR3 nucleotide sequence: TGTGCCAGTAGTCAGGACAGCAGCACTGAAGCTTTCTTT.

The chain recombines TRBV6-5 with TRBJ2-3, with a weak D call TRBD2 (6 bases). The V gene lost 1 base and the J gene lost 3 bases, with 11 bases spanning the gap. Germline-derived CDR1 and CDR2 are MNHEY and SVGAGI. The CDR3 totals 15 residues. The CDR3 region is CASSYWGVGTDTQYF. The CDR3 nucleotides read TGTGCCAGCAGTTACTGGGGGGTAGGGACAGATACGCAGTATTTT.

The chain couples TRBV2 to TRBJ2-2; possible D gene TRBD2, 5 bases. The CDR3 has 16 residues. The V end lost 6 bases, the J end lost 0 bases, and 14 bases lay between the germline ends. Germline CDR1 is SNHLY and CDR2 is FYNNEI. CDR3 loop: CASSPLSGTNTGELFF. Written as DNA, the CDR3 is TGTGCCAGCAGCCCCCTCAGCGGAACGAACACCGGGGAGCTGTTTTTT.

The chain couples TRBV6-5 to TRBJ2-1; 12 nucleotides align to TRBD2. V lost 5 bases, J lost 9 bases, and 2 bases stayed unmatched. The CDR3 runs to 13 residues. CDR1 and CDR2 (germline): MNHEY, SVGAGI. CDR3 protein: CASSVGLAGEQFF. The CDR3 DNA reads as TGTGCCAGCAGTGTGGGACTAGCGGGTGAGCAGTTCTTC.

The chain uses TRBV27 and TRBJ2-1, with 8 nucleotides matching TRBD1. Germline CDR1 MNHEY, CDR2 SMNVEV (reference sequence). CDR3 length: 15 residues. The V and J ends lost 1 base and 7 bases, in that order; junction bases with no gene match: 6. The CDR3 DNA is TGTGCCAGCAGTTTATTTCAGGGGGCGCGGAATGAGCAGTTCTTC. Encoded protein: CASSLFQGARNEQFF.

The V call is TRBV4-2, the J call TRBJ2-1, with D possibly being TRBD1 (6 bases). CDR3 length: 14 residues. Deletions cut 0 bases from V and 9 bases from J, with 12 bases between. CDR1 and CDR2 (germline): LGHNA, YNFKEQ. The CDR3 DNA sequence: TGTGCCAGCAGCCAAGAGGGGACATTTGCTGAGCAGTTCTTC. As protein: CASSQEGTFAEQFF.

This clone was counted a few times. The rearrangement links TRBV11-2 to TRBJ2-1; 10 positions match TRBD2. Germline CDR1 and CDR2: SGHAT and FQNNGV. This CDR3 spans 17 amino acids. Losses at the gene ends were 0 bases for V and 5 bases for J; bases not matched to a gene: 7. This CDR3 is CASSLDSGTSAHNEQFF. The CDR3 bases are TGTGCCAGCAGCTTAGATTCCGGGACTAGCGCTCACAATGAGCAGTTCTTC.

The chain combines TRBV14 with TRBJ2-7; 8 bases line up with TRBD2. This CDR3 region has 21 residues. V gave up 3 bases and J gave up 1 base; unmatched junction bases: 23. CDR1 is SGHDN, CDR2 FVKESK, per germline. The CDR3 bases are TGTGCCAGCAGCCATACGAGCAGGGATTCGAAGGTAGCGGGACAATCCTACGAGCAGTACTTC. It yields the protein CASSHTSRDSKVAGQSYEQYF. Combining the CDR3 with reference TRBV14 and TRBJ2-7 gives the whole variable domain EAGVTQFPSHSVIEKGQTVTLRCDPISGHDNLYWYRRVMGKEIKFLLHFVKESKQDESGMPNNRFLAERTGGTYSTLKVQPAELEDSGVYFCASSHTSRDSKVAGQSYEQYFGPGTRLTVT.

This sequence joins TRBV5-1 and TRBJ2-3; perhaps D is TRBD1 or TRBD2 (6 bases each). Trimming left V 5 bases short and J 3 bases short, with 19 bases between. This CDR3 is built from 16 residues. Germline assignment: CDR1 SGHRS and CDR2 YFSETQ. The CDR3 region is CASSLMVTGGTDTQYF. The CDR3 DNA is TGCGCCAGCAGTCTAATGGTGACAGGAGGGACAGATACGCAGTATTTT.

The chain combines TRBV2 with TRBJ2-1; maybe TRBD1 (6 bases). The CDR3 spans 13 residues. CDR1 SNHLY and CDR2 FYNNEI come from the germline V gene. V lost 4 bases and J 9 bases, leaving 13 bases between the germline ends. This CDR3 reads CASSAQGKGEQFF. The DNA of the CDR3 is TGTGCCAGCAGTGCGCAGGGGAAGGGTGAGCAGTTCTTC.

V gene TRBV5-1 combines with J gene TRBJ2-1, with TRBD2 identical over 8 bases. The CDR3 runs 14 residues. V was clipped by 2 bases and J by 6 bases; unmatched bases: 4. Germline lookup yields CDR1 SGHRS and CDR2 YFSETQ. The CDR3 loop reads CASSLSGSFNEQFF. DNA of the CDR3: TGCGCCAGCAGCTTAAGCGGGAGCTTCAATGAGCAGTTCTTC.

J is TRBJ2-7 and V is TRBV4-1; the D gene is possibly TRBD1 (5 bases). The CDR3 contains 15 residues. The V end was cut by 4 bases, the J end by 4 bases, with 17 bases between. Germline V CDR1 and CDR2: MGHRA, YSYEKL. The CDR3 region has the DNA TGCGCCAGCAGCCCAAGGAAGGGGAAAGGTTACGAGCAGTACTTC. This encodes CASSPRKGKGYEQYF.

V is TRBV28 and J is TRBJ1-4; TRBD1 aligns across 10 bases. Germline lookup yields CDR1 MDHEN and CDR2 SYDVKM. The CDR3 extends over 17 amino acids. The V gene end was trimmed by 2 bases and the J gene end by 3 bases; junction bases not matched to a gene: 6. The CDR3 coding sequence is TGTGCCAGCAGTTTAAGTGACAGGGGGCCATCTAATGAAAAACTGTTTTTT. Its protein product is CASSLSDRGPSNEKLFF. Full variable domain (remainder filled in from reference TRBV28 and TRBJ1-4): DVKVTQSSRYLVKRTGEKVFLECVQDMDHENMFWYRQDPGLGLRLIYFSYDVKMKEKGDIPEGYSVSREKKERFSLILESASTNQTSMYLCASSLSDRGPSNEKLFFGSGTQLSVL.

This chain links TRBV5-6 with TRBJ2-7; 9 bases match TRBD1. The CDR3 runs 14 residues. Germline CDR1 SGHDT, CDR2 YYEEEE. The ends lost 0 bases at V and 6 bases at J; junction bases unmatched: 4. CDR3 sequence: CASSLGGQGFEQYF. CDR3 in DNA: TGTGCCAGCAGCTTGGGCGGACAGGGGTTCGAGCAGTACTTC.

This chain links TRBV5-4 with TRBJ2-1; 9 positions agree with TRBD2. J lost 5 bases, V lost 10 bases, and 10 bases had no gene match. The CDR3 covers 14 residues. The germline V gene encodes CDR1 SGHNT and CDR2 YYREEE (reference sequence). The CDR3 loop reads CAAGGVAGDNEQFF. CDR3 nucleotides: TGTGCCGCCGGGGGGGTAGCGGGAGACAATGAGCAGTTCTTC.

CDR3 protein: CASSPSGTENPGYF. For the CDR3, the DNA is TGCGCCAGCAGTCCCTCCGGGACGGAAAACCCAGGGTACTTC. V usage is TRBV5-1 and J usage is TRBJ2-7; D assignment may be TRBD1 or TRBD2 (5 bases each). CDR3 length: 14 residues. CDR1 and CDR2 (germline): SGHRS, YFSETQ. The V end was cut by 5 bases, the J end by 12 bases, with 24 bases between. The variable domain in full, completed from reference TRBV5-1 and TRBJ2-7, reads KAGVTQTPRYLIKTRGQQVTLSCSPISGHRSVSWYQQTPGQGLQFLFEYFSETQRNKGNFPGRFSGRQFSNSRSEMNVSTLELGDSALYLCASSPSGTENPGYFGPGTRLTVT.

This clone was observed a single time. The sample has other DNA sequences that encode this CDR3 too. As DNA, the CDR3 is TGTGCCAGCAGCGCTTACCGGGGGAACACTGAAGCTTTCTTT. Amino acid sequence: CASSAYRGNTEAFF. V and J are TRBV7-6 and TRBJ1-1; D gene ambiguous. Germline loops: CDR1 SGHVS, CDR2 FNYEAQ. The CDR3 is 14 residues long. V lost 5 bases to trimming and J lost 1 base, with 11 bases between them. The full variable domain, completed using reference TRBV7-6 and TRBJ1-1, is GAGVSQSPRYKVTKRGQDVALRCDPISGHVSLYWYRQALGQGPEFLTYFNYEAQQDKSGLPNDRFSAERPEGSISTLTIQRTEQRDSAMYRCASSAYRGNTEAFFGQGTRLTVV.

The chain's CDR3 is CASSLQGGPEETQYF. The CDR3 bases are TGTGCCAGCAGCCTCCAAGGAGGGCCAGAGGAGACCCAGTACTTC. The chain uses TRBV6-5 and TRBJ2-5; perhaps TRBD2 as D (6 bases). V lost 6 bases and J lost 5, with 19 bases in between. The CDR3 runs 15 residues. Germline V gene data show CDR1 as MNHEY and CDR2 as SVGAGI.

This clone appeared a few times. The chain is built from TRBV2 and TRBJ2-3; 11 bases align to TRBD2. The CDR3 loop spans 14 amino acids. Germline CDR1 SNHLY, CDR2 FYNNEI. Germline trimming cut 5 bases from V and 4 bases from J; bases unmatched to any gene: 2. The CDR3 sequence is CASSQGLAADTQYF. CDR3 nucleotides: TGTGCCAGCAGTCAGGGACTAGCGGCAGATACGCAGTATTTT. Full variable domain (missing parts from reference TRBV2 and TRBJ2-3): EPEVTQTPSHQVTQMGQEVILRCVPISNHLYFYWYRQILGQKVEFLVSFYNNEISEKSEIFDDQFSVERPDGSNFTLKIRSTKLEDSAMYFCASSQGLAADTQYFGPGTRLTVL.